These T cell receptor beta chains were read from a single sample in a study of shared clonotypes between healthy human individuals. Measured with immunoSEQ multiplex PCR; TCRdb has only the in-frame clones, and not every one. The sample lists 2,100,000 or so clones; around 95% were seen once. Sequences were obtained from naive CD4+ T cells sorted from blood. These receptors were taken from a man younger than 35 in good health. Both conserved end residues are part of each CDR3. A D gene is named only where the DNA matches it firmly. Rows give clone size only sometimes, using once, few, many, or a class for an expanded clone.

len: 16
d_gene: .
j_gene: TRBJ1-3
v_gene: TRBV4-2
abundance: .
CDR3nt: TGTGCCAGCAGCCAAACGGTTCCAAACTCTGGAAACACCATATATTTT
CDR3aa: CASSQTVPNSGNTIYF

len: 13
d_gene: .
j_gene: TRBJ1-2
v_gene: TRBV11-2
abundance: once
CDR3nt: TGTGCCAGCACCCAAAGCGGGACGGGTGGCTACACCTTC
CDR3aa: CASTQSGTGGYTF

len: 11
d_gene: .
j_gene: TRBJ1-5
v_gene: TRBV10-1
abundance: .
CDR3nt: TGCGCCAGCAGTTTTAATCAGCCCCAGCATTTT
CDR3aa: CASSFNQPQHF

len: 13
d_gene: .
j_gene: TRBJ1-2
v_gene: TRBV7-9
abundance: .
CDR3nt: TGTGCCAGCAGCTTAGGGGGTTTCTATGGCTACACCTTC
CDR3aa: CASSLGGFYGYTF

len: 17
d_gene: TRBD2
j_gene: TRBJ2-5
v_gene: TRBV5-4
abundance: .
CDR3nt: TGTGCCAGCAGCTTCCTAAGCGGGAGGGCAAAGGCGGAGACCCAGTACTTC
CDR3aa: CASSFLSGRAKAETQYF

len: 13
d_gene: .
j_gene: TRBJ1-5
v_gene: TRBV5-5
abundance: .
CDR3nt: TGTGCCAGCAGCTTGAATGTAGGACAGCCCCAGCATTTT
CDR3aa: CASSLNVGQPQHF

len: 15
d_gene: TRBD1
j_gene: TRBJ1-1
v_gene: TRBV5-6
abundance: once
CDR3nt: TGTGCCAGCAGCTTATCGGGACAGGCGAACACTGAAGCTTTCTTT
CDR3aa: CASSLSGQANTEAFF

len: 17
d_gene: TRBD1
j_gene: TRBJ1-1
v_gene: TRBV10-3
abundance: .
CDR3nt: TGTGCCATCAGTGAGTCCGGCAGGGGGAAAGGGGACACTGAAGCTTTCTTT
CDR3aa: CAISESGRGKGDTEAFF

len: 16
d_gene: TRBD1
j_gene: TRBJ2-7
v_gene: TRBV6-1
abundance: .
CDR3nt: TGTGCCAGCAGTGAGGGATACAGGGGCCTCTACTACGAGCAGTACTTC
CDR3aa: CASSEGYRGLYYEQYF

len: 14
d_gene: TRBD1
j_gene: TRBJ1-6
v_gene: TRBV10-3
abundance: .
CDR3nt: TGTGCCATCAGTGAAGACAGGGGTAGTTCACCCCTCCACTTT
CDR3aa: CAISEDRGSSPLHF

len: 15
d_gene: .
j_gene: TRBJ2-4
v_gene: TRBV7-9
abundance: .
CDR3nt: TGTGCCAGCAGCTTATTAGGTACCAAGGAAAACATTCAGTACTTC
CDR3aa: CASSLLGTKENIQYF

len: 18
d_gene: TRBD2
j_gene: TRBJ2-3
v_gene: TRBV6-4
abundance: .
CDR3nt: TGTGCCAGCAGTGAAGTTCCCAGAGCGGGGTGGGGATCAGATACGCAGTATTTT
CDR3aa: CASSEVPRAGWGSDTQYF

len: 12
d_gene: .
j_gene: TRBJ1-2
v_gene: TRBV7-2
abundance: .
CDR3nt: TGTGCCAGCAGCGACGGACCGGGGGGCTACACCTTC
CDR3aa: CASSDGPGGYTF

len: 13
d_gene: .
j_gene: TRBJ2-7
v_gene: TRBV9
abundance: .
CDR3nt: TGTGCCAGCAGCGTCGGCGGCAAGGACGAGCAGTACTTC
CDR3aa: CASSVGGKDEQYF

len: 14
d_gene: TRBD1
j_gene: TRBJ2-7
v_gene: TRBV13
abundance: once
CDR3nt: TGTGCCAGCAGTCGACCCGGGACAGGGGAAGAGCAGTACTTC
CDR3aa: CASSRPGTGEEQYF

len: 14
d_gene: .
j_gene: TRBJ1-2
v_gene: TRBV27
abundance: .
CDR3nt: TGTGCCAGCAGCCGGGCCCCCGGGAACTATGGCTACACCTTC
CDR3aa: CASSRAPGNYGYTF

len: 15
d_gene: .
j_gene: TRBJ1-2
v_gene: TRBV7-9
abundance: .
CDR3nt: TGTGCCAGCAGCTTAGGTTCGGCAGGGCTCTATGGCTACACCTTC
CDR3aa: CASSLGSAGLYGYTF

len: 11
d_gene: .
j_gene: TRBJ2-1
v_gene: TRBV18
abundance: .
CDR3nt: TGTGCCAGCTCACCAGGGTTAGGGCAGTTCTTC
CDR3aa: CASSPGLGQFF

len: 11
d_gene: .
j_gene: TRBJ2-2
v_gene: TRBV6-1
abundance: .
CDR3nt: TGTGCCAGCCGGTTAACCGGGGAGCTGTTTTTT
CDR3aa: CASRLTGELFF

len: 12
d_gene: .
j_gene: TRBJ1-4
v_gene: TRBV30
abundance: .
CDR3nt: TGTGCCTGGATGGTGAGTCCGGAAAAACTGTTTTTT
CDR3aa: CAWMVSPEKLFF

len: 15
d_gene: .
j_gene: TRBJ2-3
v_gene: TRBV19
abundance: .
CDR3nt: TGTGCCAGTAGTTCGACAAGGGTTGGCACAGATACGCAGTATTTT
CDR3aa: CASSSTRVGTDTQYF

len: 16
d_gene: TRBD1
j_gene: TRBJ2-5
v_gene: TRBV5-1
abundance: .
CDR3nt: TGCGCCAGCAGCTCGACGACAGGGGGCCAGGGAGAGACCCAGTACTTC
CDR3aa: CASSSTTGGQGETQYF

len: 16
d_gene: TRBD1
j_gene: TRBJ1-5
v_gene: TRBV2
abundance: .
CDR3nt: TGTGCCAGCAGAAATGGAGGAAAGGGGGCGCATCAGCCCCAGCATTTT
CDR3aa: CASRNGGKGAHQPQHF

len: 14
d_gene: .
j_gene: TRBJ2-3
v_gene: TRBV30
abundance: .
CDR3nt: TGTGCCTGGAGTTTAGGGGGGAGCACAGATACGCAGTATTTT
CDR3aa: CAWSLGGSTDTQYF

len: 16
d_gene: TRBD2
j_gene: TRBJ2-1
v_gene: TRBV6-6
abundance: .
CDR3nt: TGTGCCAGCAGTTACGATCCTAGCGGGAGGGGTAATGAGCAGTTCTTC
CDR3aa: CASSYDPSGRGNEQFF

len: 15
d_gene: TRBD1
j_gene: TRBJ1-5
v_gene: TRBV19
abundance: .
CDR3nt: TGTGCCAGTAGTATGATGGACAGGGACAATCAGCCCCAGCATTTT
CDR3aa: CASSMMDRDNQPQHF

len: 13
d_gene: .
j_gene: TRBJ2-7
v_gene: TRBV5-1
abundance: .
CDR3nt: TGCGCCAGCGGAGAGACAGGAGTCTACGAGCAGTACTTC
CDR3aa: CASGETGVYEQYF

len: 18
d_gene: .
j_gene: TRBJ1-5
v_gene: TRBV18
abundance: .
CDR3nt: TGTGCCAGCTCACCCGTTAGAGTGGGGTTCAGCAGCAATCAGCCCCAGCATTTT
CDR3aa: CASSPVRVGFSSNQPQHF

len: 13
d_gene: .
j_gene: TRBJ2-5
v_gene: TRBV10-2
abundance: .
CDR3nt: TGCGCCAGCAGTGAAGGCAGGCTAAAGACCCAGTACTTC
CDR3aa: CASSEGRLKTQYF

len: 15
d_gene: TRBD2
j_gene: TRBJ2-2
v_gene: TRBV7-9
abundance: .
CDR3nt: TGTGCCAGCAGCTTAGGTAGCGGGGTGACCGGGGAGCTGTTTTTT
CDR3aa: CASSLGSGVTGELFF

len: 15
d_gene: .
j_gene: TRBJ2-3
v_gene: TRBV28
abundance: .
CDR3nt: TGTGCCAGCAGTCCAGGCGGAGTGAACACAGATACGCAGTATTTT
CDR3aa: CASSPGGVNTDTQYF

len: 17
d_gene: .
j_gene: TRBJ2-3
v_gene: TRBV30
abundance: .
CDR3nt: TGTGCCTGGAGTTACGGGCGAGGAGGTGCGTCCACAGATACGCAGTATTTT
CDR3aa: CAWSYGRGGASTDTQYF

len: 15
d_gene: .
j_gene: TRBJ2-7
v_gene: TRBV19
abundance: .
CDR3nt: TGTGCCAGTAGCACCACCACCGGGACGTTCTACGAGCAGTACTTC
CDR3aa: CASSTTTGTFYEQYF

len: 14
d_gene: .
j_gene: TRBJ2-3
v_gene: TRBV4-3
abundance: .
CDR3nt: TGCGCCAGCAGCCAAGATAACCAGTGGGATACGCAGTATTTT
CDR3aa: CASSQDNQWDTQYF

len: 17
d_gene: .
j_gene: TRBJ2-5
v_gene: TRBV11-1
abundance: .
CDR3nt: TGTGCCAGCAGTAATTGGACCGTTGGGGTCGCTCAAGAGACCCAGTACTTC
CDR3aa: CASSNWTVGVAQETQYF

len: 14
d_gene: TRBD1
j_gene: TRBJ2-3
v_gene: TRBV7-9
abundance: .
CDR3nt: TGTGCCAGCAGCTCACAGGGGCCCACAGATACGCAGTATTTT
CDR3aa: CASSSQGPTDTQYF

len: 16
d_gene: .
j_gene: TRBJ1-5
v_gene: TRBV7-2
abundance: .
CDR3nt: TGTGCCAGCAGCTTAGCTTCAATATATAGCAATCAGCCCCAGCATTTT
CDR3aa: CASSLASIYSNQPQHF

len: 17
d_gene: .
j_gene: TRBJ2-6
v_gene: TRBV28
abundance: .
CDR3nt: TGTGCCAGCAGAACTGGGGGGATAAGCTCTGGGGCCAACGTCCTGACTTTC
CDR3aa: CASRTGGISSGANVLTF